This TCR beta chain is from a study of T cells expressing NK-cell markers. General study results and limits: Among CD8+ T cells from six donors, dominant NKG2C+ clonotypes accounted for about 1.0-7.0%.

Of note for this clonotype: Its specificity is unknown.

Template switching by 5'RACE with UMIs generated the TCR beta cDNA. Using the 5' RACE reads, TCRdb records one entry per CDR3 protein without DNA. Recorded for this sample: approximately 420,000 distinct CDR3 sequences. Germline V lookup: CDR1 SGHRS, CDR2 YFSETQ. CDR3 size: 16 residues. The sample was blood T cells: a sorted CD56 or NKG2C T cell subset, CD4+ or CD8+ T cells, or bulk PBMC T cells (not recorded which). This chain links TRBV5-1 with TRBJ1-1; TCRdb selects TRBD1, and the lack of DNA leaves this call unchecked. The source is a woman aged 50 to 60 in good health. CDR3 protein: CASSLGTTGPNTEAFF.